The clone carrying this T cell receptor (beta chain) was seen a few times. Its specificity is unknown. The sample comes from a study of T cells in Graves' hyperthyroidism and ophthalmopathy. Overall study findings and caveats: The model identified upcoming ophthalmopathy a median approximately six months ahead of onset.

V was trimmed by 2 bases and J by 4 bases, leaving 15 bases between them. CDR1 is SGHAT and CDR2 is FQNNGV in the germline V gene. The CDR3 runs to 15 residues. The investigators amplified TCR beta CDR3 regions from RNA transcripts. First-round RT-PCR of the TCR CDR3 relied on the HTBI primer set. TCRdb fed the multiplex PCR reads into MiXCR, producing one record per CDR3 protein. Seen here are hundreds of thousands of distinct CDR3 sequences, about 15% observed once, and the top ten hold 4.3%. Diagnosis rested on symptoms, serum thyroxine and TRAb, thyroid ultrasound, and orbital computed tomography.

The sample was blood. V gene TRBV11-2 combines with J gene TRBJ2-7; a possible D gene is TRBD2 (7 bases). This sequence originates from a woman aged 40 to 50 with Graves' ophthalmopathy. Here the CDR3 DNA reads TGTGCCAGCAGCTTATTTGGGAGGGGGTTATACGAGCAGTACTTC. Protein sequence: CASSLFGRGLYEQYF.